The rows below give T cell receptor beta chains drawn from one sample of a study of regulatory T cells in long-lasting Graves disease. Each CDR3 protein is one row after TCRdb ran MiXCR on the multiplex PCR reads. Among some 460,000 distinct CDR3 sequences listed, about 17% were seen once. A further study also used this sample, focusing on T cells in Graves' hyperthyroidism and ophthalmopathy.

The sample consisted of peripheral blood mononuclear cells (PBMCs), taken at new diagnosis, from a patient treated with antithyroid drugs. The source is a man aged 40-49 years with Graves disease. The CDR3 runs from the conserved cysteine through the conserved F or W. A D gene is named only where the DNA matches it firmly. Size is stated for part of the rows, as once, few or many counts, or as a class when the clone is expanded.

CDR3aa,CDR3nt,len,abundance,v_gene,d_gene,j_gene
CAGSYSGGINSPLHF,TGTGCCGGCAGTTACTCGGGCGGAATAAATTCACCCCTCCACTTT,15,-,TRBV6-5,-,TRBJ1-6
CASSLGANTEAFF,TGTGCCAGCAGTTTAGGGGCGAACACTGAAGCTTTCTTT,13,many,TRBV5-1,-,TRBJ1-1
CASESDRLLRAYEQYF,TGTGCCTCCGAGTCGGACAGGCTTTTGAGGGCCTACGAGCAGTACTTC,16,many,TRBV6-1,TRBD1,TRBJ2-7
CASSRTGVAYNEQFF,TGTGCCAGCAGCCGGACAGGAGTGGCCTACAATGAGCAGTTCTTC,15,many,TRBV28,TRBD1,TRBJ2-1
CSASGTSGISEQFF,TGCAGTGCTTCCGGGACTAGCGGGATCAGCGAGCAGTTCTTC,14,-,TRBV20-1,TRBD2,TRBJ2-1
CAWSWSRLAKNIQYF,TGTGCCTGGAGTTGGAGCCGGCTAGCCAAAAACATTCAGTACTTC,15,many,TRBV30,-,TRBJ2-4
CSASPQGRGYEQYF,TGCAGTGCTAGTCCACAGGGGAGAGGCTACGAGCAGTACTTC,14,many,TRBV20-1,TRBD1,TRBJ2-7
CASSASGGAAYEQFF,TGTGCCAGCAGCGCGTCCGGGGGGGCGGCTTATGAGCAGTTCTTC,15,many,TRBV7-8,TRBD2,TRBJ2-1
CSVGAADQPQHF,TGCAGCGTTGGGGCAGCCGATCAGCCCCAGCATTTT,12,-,TRBV29-1,-,TRBJ1-5
CASSRHLTGGRVFTGELFF,TGTGCCAGCAGCCGACATTTGACTGGCGGGAGGGTCTTCACCGGGGAGCTGTTTTTT,19,-,TRBV7-2,TRBD2,TRBJ2-2
CASSYNTGGGETQYF,TGTGCCAGCAGTTACAACACGGGGGGGGGTGAGACCCAGTACTTC,15,-,TRBV6-5,TRBD2,TRBJ2-5
CASSRTGASGQPQHF,TGTGCCAGCAGCCGGACAGGGGCCTCGGGACAGCCCCAGCATTTT,15,many,TRBV2,TRBD1,TRBJ1-5
CASSPDGETQYF,TGTGCCAGTAGTCCCGATGGGGAGACCCAGTACTTC,12,few,TRBV19,-,TRBJ2-5
CASSPRGSGFYNEQFF,TGTGCCAGCAGCCCCCGGGGGAGCGGGTTTTATAATGAGCAGTTCTTC,16,-,TRBV5-8,-,TRBJ2-1
CASSHPTGGRNTGAFF,TGTGCCAGCAGTCACCCGACAGGGGGCAGGAACACTGGAGCTTTCTTT,16,few,TRBV12-3/TRBV12-4,TRBD1,TRBJ1-1
CASSEMTGGHEQYF,TGTGCCAGCAGCGAAATGACAGGGGGCCACGAGCAGTACTTC,14,-,TRBV9,TRBD1,TRBJ2-7
CASSFRQVQDTQYF,TGTGCCAGCAGCTTTCGACAGGTACAAGATACGCAGTATTTT,14,many,TRBV11-2,-,TRBJ2-3
CTSSSSGTGDYNEQFF,TGTACCAGCAGTTCATCCGGGACAGGGGACTACAATGAGCAGTTCTTC,16,-,TRBV28,TRBD1,TRBJ2-1
CASRDTQNSNQPQHF,TGTGCCAGCAGGGATACTCAGAATAGCAATCAGCCCCAGCATTTT,15,-,TRBV28,-,TRBJ1-5